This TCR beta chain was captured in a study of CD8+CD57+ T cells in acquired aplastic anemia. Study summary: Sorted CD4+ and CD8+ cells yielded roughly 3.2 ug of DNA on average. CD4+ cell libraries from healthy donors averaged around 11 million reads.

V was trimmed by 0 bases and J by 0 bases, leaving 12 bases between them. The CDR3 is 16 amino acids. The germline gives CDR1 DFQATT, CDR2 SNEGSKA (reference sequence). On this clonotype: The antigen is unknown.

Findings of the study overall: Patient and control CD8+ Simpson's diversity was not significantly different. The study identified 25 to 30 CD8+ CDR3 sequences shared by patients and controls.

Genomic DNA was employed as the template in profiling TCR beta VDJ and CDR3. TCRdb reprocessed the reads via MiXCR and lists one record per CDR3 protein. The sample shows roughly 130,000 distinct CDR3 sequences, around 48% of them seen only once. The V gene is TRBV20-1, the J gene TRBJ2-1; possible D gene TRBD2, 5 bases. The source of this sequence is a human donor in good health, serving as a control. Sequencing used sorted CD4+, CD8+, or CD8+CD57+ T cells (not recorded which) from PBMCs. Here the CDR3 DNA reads TGCAGTGCTAGAGATGGAGGACCGAGCTCCTACAATGAGCAGTTCTTC. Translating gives CSARDGGPSSYNEQFF.